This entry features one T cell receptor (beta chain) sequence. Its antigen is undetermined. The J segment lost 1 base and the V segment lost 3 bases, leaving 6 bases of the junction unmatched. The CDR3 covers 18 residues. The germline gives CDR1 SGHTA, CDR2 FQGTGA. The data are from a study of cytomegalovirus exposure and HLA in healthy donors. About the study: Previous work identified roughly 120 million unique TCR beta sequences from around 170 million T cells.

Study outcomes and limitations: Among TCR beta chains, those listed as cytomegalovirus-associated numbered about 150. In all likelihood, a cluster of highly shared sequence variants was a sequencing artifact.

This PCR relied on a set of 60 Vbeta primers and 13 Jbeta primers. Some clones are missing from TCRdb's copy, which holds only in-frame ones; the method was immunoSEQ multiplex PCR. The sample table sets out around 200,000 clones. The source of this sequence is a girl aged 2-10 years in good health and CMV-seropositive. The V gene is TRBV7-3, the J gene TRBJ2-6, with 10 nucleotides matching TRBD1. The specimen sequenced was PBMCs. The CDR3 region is CASSFRTGGGSGANVLTF. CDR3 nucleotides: TGTGCCAGCAGCTTCAGGACAGGGGGGGGTTCTGGGGCCAACGTCCTGACTTTC. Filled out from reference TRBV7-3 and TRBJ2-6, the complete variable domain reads GAGVSQTPSNKVTEKGKYVELRCDPISGHTALYWYRQSLGQGPEFLIYFQGTGAADDSGLPNDRFFAVRPEGSVSTLKIQRTERGDSAVYLCASSFRTGGGSGANVLTFGAGSRLTVL.